Below, 20 T cell receptor beta chains from the same sample are listed, as sequenced in a study of blood T cell repertoires in COVID-19. Profiling relied on immunoSEQ multiplex PCR, and the TCRdb table lists in-frame clones only, not all of them. The sample gives a few hundred thousand clones, 88% of which show up once; 5.5% to 7% is in the top ten. The specimen sequenced was peripheral blood. Receptors were obtained from a woman in her 30s who had recovered from COVID-19.

This rearrangement joins TRBV6-5 to TRBJ1-2, with TRBD1 matching over 9 bases. The CDR3 loop spans 15 amino acids. Germline V gives CDR1 MNHEY, CDR2 SVGAGI. V dropped 0 bases and J dropped 3; count of bases not matched to a gene: 2. DNA of the CDR3: TGTGCCAGCAGTTACTCGAGGGACAGGGACTATGGCTACACCTTC. It yields the protein CASSYSRDRDYGYTF.

The CDR3 DNA sequence: TGTGCCAGCAGCCCCACTAGCGGGGGGCATAAAAACATTCAGTACTTC. It codes for CASSPTSGGHKNIQYF. J is TRBJ2-4 and V is TRBV7-2, with 12 nucleotides matching TRBD2. The CDR3 length is 16 residues. Germline V gene data show CDR1 as SGHTA and CDR2 as FQGNSA. The J segment lost 4 bases and the V segment lost 5 bases, leaving 6 bases of the junction unmatched.

In this sample, this clone turned up a few times. One end of the junction fails to match germline, which may point to a read error. This sequence joins TRBV7-2 and TRBJ1-2; TRBD1 agrees at 12 bases. CDR1 and CDR2 from the germline V gene are SGHTA and FQGNSA. This CDR3 contains 15 residues. The CDR3 region is CASSSGTGGARRFNF. The CDR3, as DNA: TGTGCCAGCAGCTCCGGGACAGGGGGCGCTAGGCGATTTAACTTC.

The J gene is TRBJ1-5, the V gene TRBV19; possibly TRBD1 for D (5 bases). This CDR3 is built from 16 residues. Germline CDR1 LNHDA, CDR2 SQIVND (reference sequence). The V gene lost 6 bases and the J gene lost 3 bases, with 18 bases spanning the gap. CDR3 residues: CASSPVPPRVNQPQHF. The DNA for the CDR3 is TGTGCCAGTAGCCCAGTCCCCCCCAGGGTCAATCAGCCCCAGCATTTT.

The chain links TRBV6-5 to TRBJ1-1, with D maybe TRBD1 (5 bases). Germline V lookup: CDR1 MNHEY, CDR2 SVGAGI. The V end lost 7 bases, the J end lost 4 bases, and 16 bases lay between the germline ends. This CDR3 region has 14 residues. CDR3 in amino acids: CASTDMGGSTEAFF. For the CDR3, the DNA is TGTGCCAGCACCGACATGGGGGGTAGCACTGAAGCTTTCTTT.

The rearrangement joins TRBV7-6 to TRBJ2-1; the D is unclear. Germline CDR1 is SGHVS and CDR2 is FNYEAQ. Deletions cut 4 bases from V and 5 bases from J, with 15 bases between. This CDR3 contains 15 residues. The CDR3 here is CASSSSPFPDNEQFF. The CDR3 nucleotides are TGTGCCAGCAGCTCTTCTCCCTTCCCCGACAATGAGCAGTTCTTC.

V gene TRBV4-1 combines with J gene TRBJ2-1; the match to TRBD1 covers 7 bases. The CDR3 runs to 17 residues. Germline-derived CDR1 and CDR2 are MGHRA and YSYEKL. Unmatched junction bases numbered 10, after V lost 2 bases and J lost 3 bases. The CDR3, as DNA: TGCGCCAGCAGCCAATTTCACCCCGGGACAGACTACAATGAGCAGTTCTTC. It translates to CASSQFHPGTDYNEQFF.

This rearrangement joins TRBV7-2 to TRBJ2-3, with D hard to call. Looked up from germline, CDR1 is SGHTA and CDR2 is FQGNSA. Trimming removed 1 base from V and 4 bases from J, with 9 bases in between. CDR3 length: 14 residues. As DNA, the CDR3 is TGTGCCAGCAGCTTAGACTGGAGCGCAGATACGCAGTATTTT. Residues: CASSLDWSADTQYF.

Only a few counts were recorded for this clone. The rearrangement uses TRBV5-4 and TRBJ1-2; D might be TRBD1 (6 bases). The V end lost 0 bases, the J end lost 7 bases, and 16 bases lay between the germline ends. The germline V gene has CDR1 SGHNT and CDR2 YYREEE (reference sequence). CDR3 size: 15 residues. CDR3 sequence: CASSLDYAGAGGYTF. The DNA of the CDR3 is TGTGCCAGCAGCTTGGACTACGCGGGGGCTGGTGGCTACACCTTC.

The chain employs TRBV19 and TRBJ2-7; no clear D. Trimming took off 6 bases at V and 0 bases at J, with 12 bases between the two ends. The CDR3 extends over 14 amino acids. Germline V gives CDR1 LNHDA, CDR2 SQIVND (reference sequence). CDR3 DNA: TGTGCCAGTAGGGAGACGGTGAGCTCCTACGAGCAGTACTTC. It yields the protein CASRETVSSYEQYF.

This chain joins TRBV12-3 or TRBV12-4 and TRBJ1-6; tentative D call: TRBD1 (6 bases). The CDR3 is made up of 13 amino acids. Trimming shortened V by 8 bases and J by 7 bases, and 12 bases separated the two germline ends. The CDR3: CASGEQGNSPLHF. For the CDR3, the DNA is TGTGCCAGCGGTGAACAGGGAAATTCACCCCTCCACTTT.

V is TRBV7-2 and J is TRBJ1-1, with D maybe TRBD1 (5 bases). The CDR3 has 15 amino acids. Germline-derived CDR1 and CDR2 are SGHTA and FQGNSA. V lost 5 bases to trimming and J lost 0 bases, with 13 bases between them. CDR3 sequence (DNA): TGTGCCAGCAGCGCGGGACGGCTCATGAACACTGAAGCTTTCTTT. It translates to CASSAGRLMNTEAFF.

V is TRBV28 and J is TRBJ1-6, with TRBD1 as a possible D gene (5 bases). Per the germline V gene, CDR1 is MDHEN and CDR2 is SYDVKM. Trimming left V 6 bases short and J 9 bases short, with 15 bases between. The CDR3 has 14 residues. The CDR3 sequence: CASSYPGYGSPLHF. CDR3 bases: TGTGCCAGCAGCTATCCAGGGTACGGTTCACCCCTCCACTTT.

About this clone: A junction boundary mismatches the germline segment, possibly from a read error. J is TRBJ2-5 and V is TRBV28, with TRBD2 identical over 7 bases. In germline, CDR1 is MDHEN, CDR2 SYDVKM. The CDR3 consists of 14 residues. CDR3 nucleotides: TGTGCCAGCAGTTTAGGGGACTACCAGGAGACCCAGTACTTC. This codes for CASSLGDYQETQYF.

The chain carries TRBV6-5 and TRBJ1-2, with D possibly being TRBD1 (6 bases). Germline values: CDR1 MNHEY, CDR2 SVGAGI. The CDR3 has 13 amino acids. V lost 2 bases and J lost 7, with 11 bases in between. CDR3 in amino acids: CASSYTQGTGYTF. For the CDR3, the DNA is TGTGCCAGCAGTTACACCCAGGGGACTGGCTACACCTTC.

In this sample, this clone turned up once. This rearrangement joins TRBV10-3 to TRBJ1-1; no definite D call. The CDR3 contains 15 residues. Trimming pared 3 bases from V and 2 bases from J, leaving 13 bases between. CDR1 ENHRY and CDR2 SYGVKD come from the germline V gene. CDR3 DNA: TGTGCCATCAGTGACTTAGATCAAGTAAACACTGAAGCTTTCTTT. As protein: CAISDLDQVNTEAFF.

V usage is TRBV6-1 and J usage is TRBJ1-5; TRBD1 matches 8 bases. Germline V lookup: CDR1 MNHNS, CDR2 SASEGT. V was clipped by 2 bases and J by 7 bases; unmatched bases: 1. The CDR3 length is 13 residues. CDR3 in DNA: TGTGCCAGCAGTGAAACAGGGGGACAGCCCCAGCATTTT. Translating it yields CASSETGGQPQHF.

This clone was recorded once. The V call is TRBV30, the J call TRBJ1-2, with 8 bases aligning to TRBD1. The junction had 10 bases not matched to a gene; V was cut back by 8 bases and J by 8 bases. The CDR3 length is 12 residues. CDR1 and CDR2 (germline): GTSNPN, SVGIG (reference sequence). The DNA of the CDR3 is TGTGCCCATTCCAGGGGGCTCGACGGCTACACCTTC. Translation gives CAHSRGLDGYTF.

V and J are TRBV5-6 and TRBJ1-1; no firm D call. The V gene's germline CDR1 is SGHDT and CDR2 YYEEEE. Trimming took off 4 bases at V and 0 bases at J, with 16 bases between the two ends. The CDR3 length is 16 residues. The CDR3 sequence is CASSRTEGGMNTEAFF. CDR3 DNA sequence: TGTGCCAGCAGCCGCACGGAGGGAGGGATGAACACTGAAGCTTTCTTT.

The chain links TRBV28 to TRBJ1-1, with D uncertain. Looked up from germline, CDR1 is MDHEN and CDR2 is SYDVKM. V dropped 6 bases and J dropped 3 bases, with 11 bases sitting between them. This CDR3 has 13 amino acids. The CDR3 reads CASSPPRDTEAFF. The CDR3 region has the DNA TGTGCCAGCAGCCCCCCGCGGGACACTGAAGCTTTCTTT. The variable domain in full, completed from reference TRBV28 and TRBJ1-1, reads DVKVTQSSRYLVKRTGEKVFLECVQDMDHENMFWYRQDPGLGLRLIYFSYDVKMKEKGDIPEGYSVSREKKERFSLILESASTNQTSMYLCASSPPRDTEAFFGQGTRLTVV.